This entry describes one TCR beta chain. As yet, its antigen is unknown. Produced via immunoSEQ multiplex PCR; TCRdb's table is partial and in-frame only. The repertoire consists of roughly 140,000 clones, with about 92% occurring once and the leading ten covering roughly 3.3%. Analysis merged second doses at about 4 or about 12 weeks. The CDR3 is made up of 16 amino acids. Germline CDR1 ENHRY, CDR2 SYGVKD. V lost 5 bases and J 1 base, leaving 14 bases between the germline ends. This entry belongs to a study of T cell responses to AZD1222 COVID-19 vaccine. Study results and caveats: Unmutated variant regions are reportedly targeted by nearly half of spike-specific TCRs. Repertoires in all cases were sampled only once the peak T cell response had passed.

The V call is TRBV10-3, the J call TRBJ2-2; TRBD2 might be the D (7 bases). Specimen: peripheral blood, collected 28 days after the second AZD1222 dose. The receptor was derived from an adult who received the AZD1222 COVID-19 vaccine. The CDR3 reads CAISKEGGLNTGELFF. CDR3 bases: TGTGCCATCAGTAAAGAGGGGGGGCTGAACACCGGGGAGCTGTTTTTT.